Presented here are 18 T cell receptor beta chains from one specimen sequenced in a study of monozygotic twins with inflammatory bowel disease. TCRdb reanalyzed the 5' RACE reads and collapses them to one entry per CDR3 protein, without DNA. The sample's table shows around 450,000 distinct CDR3 sequences. The sample was blood. The receptors come from a human donor with ulcerative colitis or Crohn's disease, or a healthy co-twin of an affected twin (not recorded which).

This sequence joins TRBV12-3 or TRBV12-4 and TRBJ1-1. The length of the CDR3 is 14 residues. The CDR3 sequence is CASSLRRENTEAFF.

The chain combines TRBV3-1 with TRBJ2-1; as DNA is missing, the TRBD2 call by TCRdb cannot be tested. This CDR3 is built from 17 residues. Germline lookup yields CDR1 LGHDT and CDR2 YNNKEL (reference sequence). This CDR3 is CASSPEGRGFGYNEQFF.

The rearrangement links TRBV19 to TRBJ2-6; TCRdb names TRBD1, which stays unverified in the absence of DNA. Germline CDR1 reads LNHDA; CDR2 reads SQIVND (reference sequence). This CDR3 has 17 amino acids. The chain's CDR3 is CASRLTGVISGANVLTF.

The CDR3: CASSPSGLYTGELFF. This chain connects TRBV7-3 to TRBJ2-2; TCRdb's D call, TRBD2, is unchecked because there is no DNA. The germline gives CDR1 SGHTA, CDR2 FQGTGA. There are 15 residues in the CDR3.

The chain uses TRBV6-5 and TRBJ1-2; TCRdb returns TRBD1, unconfirmable since there is no DNA. The CDR3 runs 15 residues. Germline-derived CDR1 and CDR2 are MNHEY and SVGAGI. The CDR3 loop reads CASSYLPGENYGYTF.

The rearrangement links TRBV5-1 to TRBJ1-2. The CDR3 has 15 residues. Per the germline V gene, CDR1 is SGHRS and CDR2 is YFSETQ. CDR3 amino acids: CASRYLWTENYGYTF.

The chain employs TRBV30 and TRBJ2-3; TCRdb gives TRBD2 as the D gene, but with no DNA this cannot be confirmed. The CDR3 runs to 15 residues. Germline CDR1 GTSNPN, CDR2 SVGIG (reference sequence). CDR3 amino acids: CAWSVQRVATDTQYF.

V and J are TRBV29-1 and TRBJ2-7; the D call of TRBD1 rests on TCRdb alone, since no DNA is present to check it. Germline V gene data show CDR1 as SQVTM and CDR2 as ANQGSEA. The length of the CDR3 is 14 residues. CDR3 protein: CSVVGTGSSYEQYF.

This chain joins TRBV27 and TRBJ2-1; without DNA, the TCRdb call of TRBD1 cannot be checked. The V gene's germline CDR1 is MNHEY and CDR2 SMNVEV (reference sequence). This CDR3 comprises 14 residues. The CDR3: CASAWGRGYNEQFF.

The J gene is TRBJ1-6, the V gene TRBV18. Per the germline V gene, CDR1 is KGHSH and CDR2 is LQKENI. CDR3 length equals 13 residues. CDR3 sequence reads: CASSPAGDSPLHF.

J is TRBJ1-5 and V is TRBV4-1; the D call from TCRdb, TRBD1, cannot be confirmed without DNA. This CDR3 has 14 residues. Germline CDR1 MGHRA, CDR2 YSYEKL. The CDR3 loop is CASSPPLGNQPQHF.

The chain joins TRBV5-6 to TRBJ2-5; the D call of TRBD2 rests on TCRdb alone, since no DNA is present to check it. There are 16 residues in the CDR3. Germline CDR1 SGHDT, CDR2 YYEEEE. This chain's CDR3 is CASSPTSGWYQETQYF.

The chain is built from TRBV5-1 and TRBJ2-1; checking the TCRdb D call of TRBD1 is not possible without DNA. CDR1 is SGHRS, CDR2 YFSETQ, per germline. CDR3 length: 15 amino acids. CDR3 sequence reads: CASSSQGQNYNEQFF.

V usage is TRBV12-3 or TRBV12-4 and J usage is TRBJ2-1. This CDR3 has 13 residues. CDR3 residues: CASSWNFNNEQFF.

The rearrangement links TRBV6-5 to TRBJ2-7. Germline V gene sequence: CDR1 MNHEY, CDR2 SVGAGI. The CDR3 contains 15 residues. CDR3: CASSYSPATAYEQYF.

V and J are TRBV7-8 and TRBJ1-2. The germline gives CDR1 SGHVS, CDR2 FQNEAQ. The CDR3 has 13 amino acids. The CDR3 here is CASSLDGSYGYTF.

The rearrangement links TRBV7-9 to TRBJ1-1; without DNA, the TCRdb call of TRBD1 cannot be checked. This CDR3 is 14 amino acids long. Germline assignment: CDR1 SEHNR and CDR2 FQNEAQ (reference sequence). The CDR3 loop reads CASSNLGGHTEAFF.

This chain links TRBV30 with TRBJ2-7; TCRdb gives TRBD1 as the D gene, but with no DNA this cannot be confirmed. The CDR3 is 13 residues long. The germline gives CDR1 GTSNPN, CDR2 SVGIG (reference sequence). CDR3 residues: CAWEYGDPGEQYF.